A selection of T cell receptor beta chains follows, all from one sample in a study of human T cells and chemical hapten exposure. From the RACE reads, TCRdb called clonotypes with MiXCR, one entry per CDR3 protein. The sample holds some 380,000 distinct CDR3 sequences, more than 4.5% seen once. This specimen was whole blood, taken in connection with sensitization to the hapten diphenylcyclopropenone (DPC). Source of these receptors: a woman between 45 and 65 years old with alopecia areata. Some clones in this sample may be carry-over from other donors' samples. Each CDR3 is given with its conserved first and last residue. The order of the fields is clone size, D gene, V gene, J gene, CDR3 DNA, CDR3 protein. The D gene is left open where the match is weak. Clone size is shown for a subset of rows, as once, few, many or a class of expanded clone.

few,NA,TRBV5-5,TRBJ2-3,TGTGCCAGCAGCTTGGGGCTCCACAGCACCCCGCAGTATTTT,CASSLGLHSTPQYF
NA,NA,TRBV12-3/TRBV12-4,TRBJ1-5,TGTGCCAGCAGCACAGATACGAATCAGCCCCAGCATTTT,CASSTDTNQPQHF
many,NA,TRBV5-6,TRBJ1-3,TGTGCCAGCAGCTTGGGCGAGACAAGGCGCTTCTCTGGAAACACCATATATTTT,CASSLGETRRFSGNTIYF
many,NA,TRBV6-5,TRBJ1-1,TGTGCCAGCGGGCGGGGATTGAACACTGAAGCTTTCTTT,CASGRGLNTEAFF
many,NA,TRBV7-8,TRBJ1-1,TGTGCCAGCAGCCTAGCAGGGCTTGAAGCTTTCTTT,CASSLAGLEAFF
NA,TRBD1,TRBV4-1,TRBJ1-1,TGCGCCAGCAGCCAACACAGGGGGCGTGACACTGAAGCTTTCTTT,CASSQHRGRDTEAFF
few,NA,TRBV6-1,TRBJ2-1,TGTGCCAGCAGTGTAGGTCCTAGTTCCTACAATGAGCAGTTCTTC,CASSVGPSSYNEQFF
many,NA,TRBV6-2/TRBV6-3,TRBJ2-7,TGTGCCAGCAGCCCCACCGGGACGGCAAGCTCCTACGAGCAGTACTTC,CASSPTGTASSYEQYF
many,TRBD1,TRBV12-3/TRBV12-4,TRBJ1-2,TGTGCCAGCAGTTTGTCGACAGGGGGATATGGCTACACCTTC,CASSLSTGGYGYTF
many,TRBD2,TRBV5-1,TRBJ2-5,TGCGCCAGCAGCCCCCGACTGAAACTAGCGGACCAAGAGACCCAGTACTTC,CASSPRLKLADQETQYF
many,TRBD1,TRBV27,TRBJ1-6,TGTGCCAGCAGTGCAGGGGGCGACTATAATTCACCCCTCCACTTT,CASSAGGDYNSPLHF
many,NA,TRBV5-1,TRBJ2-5,TGCGCCAGCAGCTTGGTGATAGGAGAGACCCAGTACTTC,CASSLVIGETQYF
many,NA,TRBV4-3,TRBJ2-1,TGCGCCAGCAGCCAGTCAAGCGGAGAGCAGTTCTTC,CASSQSSGEQFF
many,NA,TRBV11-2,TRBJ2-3,TGTGCCAGCAGCTTAGCGGCAAGTGGGGCCCCTGGCACAGATACGCAGTATTTT,CASSLAASGAPGTDTQYF
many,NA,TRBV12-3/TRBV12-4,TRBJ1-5,TGTGCCAGCAGTTTAGCCGGCGGCGGGCCCCAGCATTTT,CASSLAGGGPQHF
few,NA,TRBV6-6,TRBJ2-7,TGTGCCAGCCTCGGGTTGGGAGGCTCCTACGAGCAGTACTTC,CASLGLGGSYEQYF
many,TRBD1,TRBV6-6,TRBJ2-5,TGTGCCAGCAGTTCCGACAGGGTCCTTATAGAGACCCAGTACTTC,CASSSDRVLIETQYF
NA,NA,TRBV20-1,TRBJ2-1,TGCAGTGCAGAGGGGGTCGGTGAGCAGTTCTTC,CSAEGVGEQFF
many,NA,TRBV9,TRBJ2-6,TGTGCCAGCAGCCCCGGACCGGGGGCCAACGTCCTGACTTTC,CASSPGPGANVLTF
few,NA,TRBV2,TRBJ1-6,TGTGCCAGCAGTGACCGGGGGGGCTCCTATAATTCACCCCTCCACTTT,CASSDRGGSYNSPLHF
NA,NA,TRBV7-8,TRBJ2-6,TGTGCCAGCAGCTCCTTTAGAGGGGAGGAAGGGGCCAACGTCCTGACTTTC,CASSSFRGEEGANVLTF
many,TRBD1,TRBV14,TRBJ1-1,TGTGCCAGCAGCCCCTCTACCGGGACAGGGGCCGCGTTCTTT,CASSPSTGTGAAFF
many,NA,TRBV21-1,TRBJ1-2,TGTGCCAGCAGCAGGGGTGCGGTATATGGCTACACCTTC,CASSRGAVYGYTF
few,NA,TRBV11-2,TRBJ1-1,TGTGCCAGCAGTCTACAGGGCTCGCGCGATGAAGCTTTCTTT,CASSLQGSRDEAFF
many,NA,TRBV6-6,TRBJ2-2,TGTGCCAGCCTAACGGGTAGTGGGGAGCTGTTTTTT,CASLTGSGELFF
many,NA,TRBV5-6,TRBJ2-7,TGTGCCAGCAGCTTGGTGGATGGCCTAGACTCCTACGAGCAGTACTTC,CASSLVDGLDSYEQYF
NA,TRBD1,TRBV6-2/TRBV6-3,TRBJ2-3,TGTGCCAGCAGTTTGGATCTCTCGACAGGGGGGCAGTATTTT,CASSLDLSTGGQYF
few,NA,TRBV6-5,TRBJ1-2,TGTGCCAGTGGCACCGGGGTCCACTATGGCTACACCTTC,CASGTGVHYGYTF
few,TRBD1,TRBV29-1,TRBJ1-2,TGCAGCGTTGAAGCCCAGGACAGGGGAGGTTATGGCTACACCTTC,CSVEAQDRGGYGYTF
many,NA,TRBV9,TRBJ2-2,TGTGCCAGCAGCGCAGCAGGGGCAACCGGGGAGCTGTTTTTT,CASSAAGATGELFF
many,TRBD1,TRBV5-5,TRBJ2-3,TGTGCCAGCATCTTGGGGGACAGGGGGTTTGCAGATACGCAGTATTTT,CASILGDRGFADTQYF
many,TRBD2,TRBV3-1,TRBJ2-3,TGTGCCAGCAGCCTTATTACCGGGACTAGCGGGGTTGGGCCGCCTAATACGCAGTATTTT,CASSLITGTSGVGPPNTQYF
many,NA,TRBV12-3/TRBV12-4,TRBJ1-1,TGTGCCAGCAGTTTAGACAGGTACGCTGAAGCTTTCTTT,CASSLDRYAEAFF
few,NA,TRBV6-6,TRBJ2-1,TGTGCCAGCAGTTACGGGGACTACAATGAGCAGTTCTTC,CASSYGDYNEQFF
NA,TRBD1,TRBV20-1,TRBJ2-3,TGCAGTGCCTACATCTCAGAGGGACAGGTACCCGATACGCAGTATTTT,CSAYISEGQVPDTQYF
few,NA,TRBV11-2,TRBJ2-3,TGTGCCAGCAGCTTAGTAAGGGGGGGTGGGCGAGATACGCAGTATTTT,CASSLVRGGGRDTQYF
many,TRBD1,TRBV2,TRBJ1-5,TGTGCCAGCAGATCACCGGGACAGGTGGGTAATCAGCCCCAGCATTTT,CASRSPGQVGNQPQHF